The sequence of this T cell receptor beta chain was determined in a study of blood T cell repertoires in COVID-19. Background on the study: Specimens from acute and convalescent COVID-19 originated in the United States, Italy and Spain. Nucleic acid was either cDNA or gDNA, and it came from T cells, B-cell-depleted T cells, or PBMCs.

Germline-derived CDR1 and CDR2 are MDHEN and SYDVKM. Trimming cost V 6 bases and J 2 bases, with 14 bases left between them. The CDR3 has 14 amino acids. The method was immunoSEQ multiplex PCR; TCRdb's version includes in-frame clones alone and lacks a portion of them. The sample holds about 110,000 clones, about three quarters seen once. The chain carries TRBV28 and TRBJ2-7, with TRBD1 as a possible D gene (6 bases). The sample comprised peripheral blood. The TCR comes from a woman at least 80 years old with active or convalescent COVID-19. The DNA for the CDR3 is TGTGCCAGCAGAGATCAGGGGCCGCCCTACGAGCAGTACTTC. Translation gives CASRDQGPPYEQYF. The full variable domain, completed using reference TRBV28 and TRBJ2-7, is DVKVTQSSRYLVKRTGEKVFLECVQDMDHENMFWYRQDPGLGLRLIYFSYDVKMKEKGDIPEGYSVSREKKERFSLILESASTNQTSMYLCASRDQGPPYEQYFGPGTRLTVT.